The TCR beta chain described here comes from a study of T cell responses to AZD1222 COVID-19 vaccine. Points from the study as a whole: Baseline seropositivity characterized only a handful of AZD1222 recipients. Elevations in Spike-specific TCR breadth and depth followed administration of two AZD1222 doses. Donors skewed white British and female; clonal diversity was possibly underestimated.

Some clones are missing from TCRdb's copy, which holds only in-frame ones; the method was immunoSEQ multiplex PCR. The sample shows more than 70,000 clones, 85% to 90% of them seen only once. Note on this clone: Its target is not known.

V lost 6 bases and J lost 0, with 12 bases in between. The CDR3 totals 15 residues. In germline, CDR1 is MNHEY, CDR2 SMNVEV (reference sequence). This sample comprised peripheral blood, obtained 28 days after the second AZD1222 dose. The clonotype comes from an adult who received the AZD1222 COVID-19 vaccine. The rearrangement uses TRBV27 and TRBJ2-1; unclear D gene. CDR3 DNA: TGTGCCAGCAGCACATACGGGTACTCCTACAATGAGCAGTTCTTC. Translation: CASSTYGYSYNEQFF.